This T cell receptor (beta chain) was recovered during a study of cytomegalovirus exposure and HLA in healthy donors. J gave up 0 bases and V 2 bases, and 3 bases lay outside the gene matches. CDR1 is MNHNS, CDR2 SASEGT, per germline. This CDR3 comprises 16 residues. The PCR contained 60 Vbeta and 13 Jbeta primers. Study processing details: Later reanalysis found 80 million or so unique TCR beta chains, roughly 10 million of them shared. The data were produced by immunoSEQ multiplex PCR, yet TCRdb's version contains in-frame clones alone and is incomplete. V, J and clone size are those of that table, while D and trimming were read from the DNA. The table has roughly 80,000 clones, 77% seen once. General observations from the study: Among immune exposure information, only CMV serostatus was available. Across all donors, roughly uniform sequencing depth was an assumption of the presence/absence analyses. In a later analysis, V- and J-gene trimming of beta chains associated with a DCLRE1C missense variant, replicated independently.

Concerning this clone: What it recognizes is unknown.

Sequencing used PBMCs. This clonotype was obtained from a man between 45 and 60 years old in good health and CMV-seropositive. The rearrangement links TRBV6-1 to TRBJ2-1; 8 bases map to TRBD2. The chain's CDR3 is CASSEIAGISYNEQFF. CDR3 nucleotides: TGTGCCAGCAGTGAAATAGCGGGGATCTCCTACAATGAGCAGTTCTTC.